The present TCR beta chain was sequenced within a study of blood T cell repertoires in COVID-19. Study overall: The study drew acute and convalescent COVID-19 samples from the United States, Italy and Spain. PBMCs, B-cell-depleted T cells, or T cells were the source of the cDNA or gDNA that made up the material.

Original data processing: It was from reference gene primer amplification that nucleated cell counts were estimated. TCRdb keeps only in-frame clones here, not all; method: immunoSEQ multiplex PCR. The DNA was the basis for D and trimming; V, J and clone size are from that table. Of about 190,000 clones listed, roughly 89% are singletons. Looked up from germline, CDR1 is MNHEY and CDR2 is SVGEGT. CDR3 length: 15 residues. With 0 bases removed from V and 7 bases from J, the gap between germline ends came to 15 bases. The clonotype was recovered from a man aged 45 to 65 with acute or convalescent COVID-19. The sequenced material came from peripheral blood. This chain connects TRBV6-2 or TRBV6-3 to TRBJ2-5, with a tentative D call TRBD1 (5 bases). CDR3 DNA: TGTGCCAGCAGTTACTCGATAGCCTTACAGGTGACCCAGTACTTC. Protein: CASSYSIALQVTQYF.